This record looks at one T cell receptor beta chain sequence and its context. The target antigen is unknown. Looked up from germline, CDR1 is LNHDA and CDR2 is SQIVND (reference sequence). V trimming: 6 bases; J trimming: 4 bases; junction bases outside the gene matches: 9. CDR3 length: 16 amino acids. This specimen belongs to a study of cytomegalovirus exposure and HLA in healthy donors. Regarding the study as a whole: A later analysis reportedly found fewer N-insertions in an Asian-associated ancestry cluster than the roughly 700-donor mean. The study reported that TCR beta sequences accurately predicted HLA-A and HLA-B alleles in most subjects. Researchers catalogued under 200 TCR beta chains as cytomegalovirus-associated.

Each of the donors was a healthy bone marrow donor. The PCR ran on 60 Vbeta and 13 Jbeta primers. Sequencing used immunoSEQ multiplex PCR; TCRdb keeps in-frame clones, though not all of them. The table shows 150,000 to 200,000 clones, with 80% to 90% occurring only once. Sequencing was done on a sample of PBMCs. The sequence was obtained from a young man in good health and CMV-seropositive. The rearrangement joins TRBV19 to TRBJ1-6, with 7 bases identical to TRBD1. CDR3 in DNA: TGTGCCAGTAGGAGTAACCACAGGGGATATAATTCACCCCTCCACTTT. Translating it yields CASRSNHRGYNSPLHF.